One sample yielded the 26 T cell receptor beta chains listed below, sequenced in a study of blood T cell repertoires in COVID-19. Libraries were prepared by immunoSEQ multiplex PCR; TCRdb keeps only in-frame clonotypes and omits some of them. The sample carries 300,000 to 400,000 clones, 86% recorded once. What was sequenced was PBMCs or T cells enriched from blood (not recorded which). These receptors came from a woman between 35 and 50 years old with acute COVID-19.

V gene TRBV5-4 combines with J gene TRBJ1-2; D unclear. Trimming pared 4 bases from V and 8 bases from J, leaving 18 bases between. The CDR3 consists of 14 residues. CDR1 SGHNT and CDR2 YYREEE come from the germline V gene (reference sequence). The CDR3 spells CASSPLGGPYGYTF. DNA for the CDR3: TGTGCCAGCAGCCCTCTCGGAGGACCTTACGGCTACACCTTC.

CDR3 DNA: TGCGCCAGCAGCTGGGGACAGGGGGCAAGCTATGGCTACACCTTC. Protein sequence: CASSWGQGASYGYTF. This chain joins TRBV5-1 and TRBJ1-2; 12 nucleotides align to TRBD1. The germline CDR1 and CDR2 sequences are SGHRS and YFSETQ. Unmatched junction bases numbered 4, after V lost 3 bases and J lost 4 bases. The CDR3 totals 15 residues.

V and J are TRBV7-8 and TRBJ2-5; maybe TRBD1 (6 bases). From germline, CDR1 is SGHVS and CDR2 FQNEAQ. The CDR3 loop spans 16 amino acids. V lost 0 bases and J 5 bases, leaving 16 bases between the germline ends. CDR3 in DNA: TGTGCCAGCAGCTTAGCGGGGGCCCCGCAGGGGGAGACCCAGTACTTC. The encoded protein is CASSLAGAPQGETQYF.

The chain combines TRBV2 with TRBJ1-1, with a weak D call TRBD1 (6 bases). The germline CDR1 and CDR2 sequences are SNHLY and FYNNEI. The germline V and J ends were trimmed by 4 bases and 10 bases, with 16 bases remaining between them. This CDR3 is built from 13 residues. The CDR3 is CASSAGGQIGAFF. CDR3 nucleotide sequence: TGTGCCAGCAGTGCGGGGGGGCAGATTGGAGCTTTCTTT. Supplemented by reference TRBV2 and TRBJ1-1, the full variable domain reads EPEVTQTPSHQVTQMGQEVILRCVPISNHLYFYWYRQILGQKVEFLVSFYNNEISEKSEIFDDQFSVERPDGSNFTLKIRSTKLEDSAMYFCASSAGGQIGAFFGQGTRLTVV.

The chain employs TRBV28 and TRBJ1-3; 10 positions agree with TRBD1. This CDR3 contains 16 residues. J lost 5 bases, V lost 6 bases, and 10 bases had no gene match. Germline-derived CDR1 and CDR2 are MDHEN and SYDVKM. The CDR3 spells CASSSLGTGERNTIYF. For the CDR3, the DNA is TGTGCCAGCAGCAGTCTGGGGACAGGGGAAAGAAACACCATATATTTT.

The CDR3 here is CASSYERQETQYF. The DNA for the CDR3 is TGTGCCAGCAGTTACGAGCGACAAGAGACCCAGTACTTC. The chain carries TRBV6-2 or TRBV6-3 and TRBJ2-5; D unresolved. With 2 bases removed from V and 2 bases from J, the gap between germline ends came to 6 bases. This CDR3 contains 13 residues. Germline CDR1 MNHEY, CDR2 SVGEGT.

The chain combines TRBV7-2 with TRBJ1-3; 8 positions match TRBD1. Germline V gives CDR1 SGHTA, CDR2 FQGNSA. The junction had 8 bases not matched to a gene; V was cut back by 4 bases and J by 3 bases. The CDR3 is made up of 16 amino acids. Written as DNA, the CDR3 is TGTGCCAGCAGCTCCGGACAGGGAAGAGGTGGAAACACCATATATTTT. It is translated as CASSSGQGRGGNTIYF.

V gene TRBV2 combines with J gene TRBJ2-3; 8 positions match TRBD2. The germline V gene has CDR1 SNHLY and CDR2 FYNNEI. The ends lost 3 bases at V and 2 bases at J; junction bases unmatched: 7. CDR3 length equals 16 residues. The DNA of the CDR3 is TGTGCCAGCAGTGATGTACTACTAGCGGCCACAGATACGCAGTATTTT. Its translation: CASSDVLLAATDTQYF.

This rearrangement joins TRBV5-4 to TRBJ1-1; possibly TRBD1 for D (6 bases). V was pared by 3 bases and J by 4 bases, with 22 bases between. There are 17 residues in the CDR3. Germline CDR1 is SGHNT and CDR2 is YYREEE (reference sequence). CDR3 region: CASSSQQGMKSGTEAFF. In DNA form, the CDR3 reads TGTGCCAGCAGCTCCCAACAGGGAATGAAGTCTGGCACTGAAGCTTTCTTT.

This clone was detected only once. V is TRBV7-9 and J is TRBJ1-1; 10 bases agree with TRBD1. Germline lookup yields CDR1 SEHNR and CDR2 FQNEAQ (reference sequence). V lost 6 bases and J lost 7; bases outside the gene matches: 14. CDR3 length: 16 residues. The CDR3 is CASSRLRDRGEGEAFF. CDR3 nucleotide sequence: TGTGCCAGCAGTCGTCTCCGGGACAGGGGAGAGGGTGAAGCTTTCTTT.

The chain combines TRBV4-2 with TRBJ2-5; TRBD1 aligns across 9 bases. Per the germline V gene, CDR1 is LGHNA and CDR2 is YNFKEQ. V lost 5 bases and J lost 3; bases outside the gene matches: 7. CDR3 size: 15 residues. CDR3 nucleotides: TGTGCCAGCAGCACCCGACAGGGGGGGGAAGAGACCCAGTACTTC. This sequence encodes CASSTRQGGEETQYF.

The rearrangement joins TRBV5-1 to TRBJ2-7; D gene uncertain. The CDR3 sequence is 14 residues long. CDR1 is SGHRS and CDR2 is YFSETQ in the germline V gene. V was clipped by 0 bases and J by 4 bases, with 11 bases between them. DNA for the CDR3: TGCGCCAGCAGCTTGGAGATAGCTTCGTACGAGCAGTACTTC. Its protein product is CASSLEIASYEQYF.

Worth noting for this clone: Distinct nucleotide sequences in the sample also encode this CDR3. The rearrangement uses TRBV19 and TRBJ1-5; no clear D gene. CDR1 and CDR2 from the germline V gene are LNHDA and SQIVND (reference sequence). CDR3 size: 12 residues. Trimming removed 4 bases at V and 7 bases at J, with 8 bases between. CDR3 sequence (DNA): TGTGCCAGTAGTACCATGTCCCAGCCCCAGCATTTT. Protein product: CASSTMSQPQHF.

The genes are TRBV5-4 and TRBJ1-2; D is perhaps TRBD1 (6 bases). Germline loops: CDR1 SGHNT, CDR2 YYREEE (reference sequence). Trimming took 7 bases from V and 10 from J, leaving 17 bases between them. The CDR3 is 12 amino acids. The CDR3: CASLRGGGAYTF. The CDR3 bases are TGTGCCAGCTTGCGAGGGGGAGGGGCCTACACCTTC.

The J gene is TRBJ1-5, the V gene TRBV27; D call uncertain. Trimming pared 7 bases from V and 3 bases from J, leaving 10 bases between. The CDR3 is 13 residues long. Germline assignment: CDR1 MNHEY and CDR2 SMNVEV (reference sequence). The CDR3 reads CASKQTNNQPQHF. The CDR3 coding sequence is TGTGCCAGCAAACAGACAAACAATCAGCCCCAGCATTTT.

The J gene is TRBJ2-6, the V gene TRBV10-2; no reliable D call. CDR1 and CDR2 from the germline V gene are WSHSY and SAAADI. The CDR3 sequence is 13 residues long. The V end lost 6 bases, the J end lost 4 bases, and 7 bases lay between the germline ends. The CDR3 protein is CASRITGANVLTF. The CDR3 DNA reads TGCGCCAGCAGGATTACAGGGGCCAACGTCCTGACTTTC.

The CDR3 coding sequence is TGTGCCAGCAGCGTAGTATGGCAACGGACAGGTTTTGGTGAAAAACTGTTTTTT. Translating it yields CASSVVWQRTGFGEKLFF. The rearrangement uses TRBV9 and TRBJ1-4, with 7 nucleotides matching TRBD1. V gave up 0 bases and J gave up 7 bases; unmatched junction bases: 15. The CDR3 is made up of 18 amino acids. The germline V gene has CDR1 SGDLS and CDR2 YYNGEE.

This clone was picked up one time. The genes are TRBV27 and TRBJ1-6; D may be TRBD1 (5 bases). The germline V gene has CDR1 MNHEY and CDR2 SMNVEV (reference sequence). This CDR3 region has 15 residues. The germline V and J ends were trimmed by 3 bases and 7 bases, with 13 bases remaining between them. Written as DNA, the CDR3 is TGTGCCAGCAGTTTTATAGGGGACTGGAATTCACCCCTCCACTTT. Protein product: CASSFIGDWNSPLHF.

The DNA for the CDR3 is TGTGCCAGCAGCCTTACAGGGGGGACAGATACGCAGTATTTT. Encoded protein: CASSLTGGTDTQYF. This sequence joins TRBV11-1 and TRBJ2-3; 8 bases line up with TRBD1. CDR3 length: 14 amino acids. Trimming at V came to 5 bases and at J to 3 bases, leaving 4 bases not matched to a gene. CDR1 is SGHAT, CDR2 FQDESV, per germline (reference sequence).

On this clone itself: Other DNA sequences in the sample encode the same CDR3. The chain combines TRBV6-5 with TRBJ1-5; TRBD1 is a possible D gene (5 bases). Deletions cut 0 bases from V and 4 bases from J, with 7 bases between. Germline V CDR1 and CDR2: MNHEY, SVGAGI. This CDR3 region has 14 residues. The CDR3 DNA follows: TGTGCCAGCAGTTACTCGGGGGGTAATCAGCCCCAGCATTTT. Translating gives CASSYSGGNQPQHF.

This chain links TRBV5-1 with TRBJ2-3; 9 bases agree with TRBD1. Germline loops: CDR1 SGHRS, CDR2 YFSETQ. J lost 5 bases, V lost 2 bases, and 6 bases had no gene match. CDR3 length equals 15 residues. CDR3 sequence (DNA): TGCGCCAGCAGCTTAAACACAGGGGGCAGAGATACGCAGTATTTT. Its protein product is CASSLNTGGRDTQYF.

V usage is TRBV4-3 and J usage is TRBJ1-6; possible D gene TRBD1, 6 bases. V lost 0 bases and J 5 bases, leaving 17 bases between the germline ends. Germline loops: CDR1 LGHNA, CDR2 YSLEER. This CDR3 region has 18 residues. Written as DNA, the CDR3 is TGCGCCAGCAGCCAAGATTATGGGGGGGCAGGTGATAATTCACCCCTCCACTTT. Its protein is CASSQDYGGAGDNSPLHF.

There are a few counts of this clone. J is TRBJ1-2 and V is TRBV13; D remains ambiguous. The CDR3 totals 14 residues. V was trimmed by 5 bases and J by 1 base, leaving 11 bases between them. Germline V lookup: CDR1 PRHDT, CDR2 FYEKMQ (reference sequence). CDR3 loop: CASSPGSLNYGYTF. As DNA, the CDR3 is TGTGCCAGCAGCCCCGGTTCTCTTAACTATGGCTACACCTTC.

The chain has TRBV21-1 and TRBJ1-1. TRBV21-1 is a known pseudogene. This CDR3 is built from 14 residues. This CDR3 is CASSAGPPGAEAFF. The CDR3 region has the DNA TGTGCCAGCAGCGCGGGCCCCCCTGGGGCTGAAGCTTTCTTT.

This clone has just a few counts. The rearrangement joins TRBV7-2 to TRBJ2-2; TRBD2 aligns across 11 bases. Trimming removed 0 bases from V and 7 bases from J; junction bases left unmatched: 10. CDR1 is SGHTA, CDR2 FQGNSA, per germline. This CDR3 has 18 amino acids. The CDR3 protein is CASSLASGGAVGSGELFF. Here the CDR3 DNA reads TGTGCCAGCAGCTTAGCTAGCGGGGGGGCAGTAGGGAGCGGGGAGCTGTTTTTT.

This chain connects TRBV9 to TRBJ1-5, with no clear D. CDR3 size: 14 residues. Germline lookup yields CDR1 SGDLS and CDR2 YYNGEE. V was pared by 3 bases and J by 2 bases, with 9 bases between. DNA of the CDR3: TGTGCCAGCAGCGGAGGAAAGGGCAATCAGCCCCAGCATTTT. Protein: CASSGGKGNQPQHF.